The entry below describes one T cell receptor (beta chain). The assay was immunoSEQ multiplex PCR, and TCRdb's table has in-frame clones only and misses some. The data contain around 200,000 clones, 75% to 90% of them seen just once; the ten biggest clones take up roughly a sixth. CDR3 size: 13 residues. Germline V gene lookup returns CDR1 MNHEY and CDR2 SMNVEV (reference sequence). V lost 9 bases, J lost 4 bases, and 13 bases lay in between. The record originates from a study of blood T cell repertoires in COVID-19. The gene calls are TRBV27 and TRBJ1-3, with D possibly TRBD1 on 5 matching bases. Sequenced: PBMCs or T cells enriched from blood (not recorded which). This TCR came from a man aged 35 to 55 who had recovered from COVID-19. The CDR3 coding sequence is TGTGCCAGATTAAGGGGATCGGGAAACACCATATATTTT. Its protein product is CARLRGSGNTIYF.